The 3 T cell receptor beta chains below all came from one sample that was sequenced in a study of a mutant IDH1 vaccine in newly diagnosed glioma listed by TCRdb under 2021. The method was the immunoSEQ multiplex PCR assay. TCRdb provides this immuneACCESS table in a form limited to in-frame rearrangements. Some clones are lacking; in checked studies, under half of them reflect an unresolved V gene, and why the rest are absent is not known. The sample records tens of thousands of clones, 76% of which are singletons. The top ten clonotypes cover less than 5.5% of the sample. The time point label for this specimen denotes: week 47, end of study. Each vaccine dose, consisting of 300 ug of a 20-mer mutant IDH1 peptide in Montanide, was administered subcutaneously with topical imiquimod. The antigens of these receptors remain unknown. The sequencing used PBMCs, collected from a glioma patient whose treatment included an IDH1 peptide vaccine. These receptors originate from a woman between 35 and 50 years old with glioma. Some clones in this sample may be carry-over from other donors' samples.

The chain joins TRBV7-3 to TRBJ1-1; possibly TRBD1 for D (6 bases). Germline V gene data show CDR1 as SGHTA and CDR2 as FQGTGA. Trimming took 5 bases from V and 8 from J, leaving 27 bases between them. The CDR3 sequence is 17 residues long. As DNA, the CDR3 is TGTGCCAGCAGCCCGGGACAACTACTAAGAGGCCTTCCGGAAGCTTTCTTT. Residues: CASSPGQLLRGLPEAFF.

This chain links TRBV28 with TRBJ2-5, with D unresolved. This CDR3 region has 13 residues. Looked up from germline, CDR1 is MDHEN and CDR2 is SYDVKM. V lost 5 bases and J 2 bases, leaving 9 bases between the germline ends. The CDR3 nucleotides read TGTGCCAGCAGTCGACTGATGCAAGAGACCCAGTACTTC. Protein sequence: CASSRLMQETQYF. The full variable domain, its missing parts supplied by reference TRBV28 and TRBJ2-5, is DVKVTQSSRYLVKRTGEKVFLECVQDMDHENMFWYRQDPGLGLRLIYFSYDVKMKEKGDIPEGYSVSREKKERFSLILESASTNQTSMYLCASSRLMQETQYFGPGTRLLVL.

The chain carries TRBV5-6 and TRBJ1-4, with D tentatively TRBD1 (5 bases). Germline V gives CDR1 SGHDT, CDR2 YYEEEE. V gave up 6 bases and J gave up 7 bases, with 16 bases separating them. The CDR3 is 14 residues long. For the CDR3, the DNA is TGTGCCAGCAACGAGGGGCCGAGGGGTGAAAAACTGTTTTTT. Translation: CASNEGPRGEKLFF.